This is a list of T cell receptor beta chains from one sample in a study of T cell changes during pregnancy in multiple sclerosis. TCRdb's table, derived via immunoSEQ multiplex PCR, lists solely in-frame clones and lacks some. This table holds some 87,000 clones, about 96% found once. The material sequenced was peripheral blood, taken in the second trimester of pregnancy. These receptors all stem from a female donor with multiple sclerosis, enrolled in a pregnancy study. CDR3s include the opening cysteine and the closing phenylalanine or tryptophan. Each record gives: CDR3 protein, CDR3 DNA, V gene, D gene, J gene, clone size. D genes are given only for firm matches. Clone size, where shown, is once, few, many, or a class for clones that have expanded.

CASSQARERNIQYF	TGCGCCAGCAGCCAAGCCCGAGAGAGGAACATTCAGTACTTC	TRBV5-1	-	TRBJ2-4	-
CAMTGTGEGYTF	TGTGCCATGACCGGGACAGGGGAAGGCTACACCTTC	TRBV28	TRBD1	TRBJ1-2	-
CSVVRAGSYNEQFF	TGCAGCGTTGTGAGGGCGGGCTCCTACAATGAGCAGTTCTTC	TRBV29-1	-	TRBJ2-1	-
CASSYRGPRGAEAFF	TGTGCCAGCAGTTACCGAGGTCCCCGCGGGGCTGAAGCTTTCTTT	TRBV6-5	-	TRBJ1-1	-
CASSVDTGGDAGRTTNEKLFF	TGTGCCAGCAGCGTAGATACGGGGGGGGACGCAGGACGTACAACTAATGAAAAACTGTTTTTT	TRBV9	-	TRBJ1-4	-
CASSRGPSGADIIQYF	TGCGCCAGCAGCCGCGGGCCTAGCGGCGCTGATATCATTCAGTACTTC	TRBV4-3	TRBD2	TRBJ2-4	-
CASSERREQYF	TGTGCCAGCAGTGAACGGCGGGAGCAGTACTTC	TRBV6-1	-	TRBJ2-7	-
CASSLGEPASEAFF	TGTGCCAGCAGTCTAGGGGAACCAGCCTCTGAAGCTTTCTTT	TRBV7-3	-	TRBJ1-1	-
CASKPLDRLNEKLFF	TGTGCCAGCAAGCCCCTGGACAGACTAAATGAAAAACTGTTTTTT	TRBV28	-	TRBJ1-4	once
CASSEDRGTSYEQYF	TGTGCCAGCAGTGAAGACAGGGGGACGTCCTACGAGCAGTACTTC	TRBV6-1	TRBD1	TRBJ2-7	-
CASSRDRVRYEQFF	TGTGCCAGCAGCCGAGACAGGGTCCGCTATGAGCAGTTCTTC	TRBV27	TRBD1	TRBJ2-1	-
CASSLSSFYEQYF	TGTGCCAGCAGTTTATCTTCCTTCTACGAGCAGTACTTC	TRBV27	-	TRBJ2-7	-
CASSFGGRGQGTEAFF	TGTGCCAGCAGCTTTGGGGGAAGGGGGCAGGGGACTGAAGCTTTCTTT	TRBV7-8	TRBD1	TRBJ1-1	-
CATSGRLAGGPTDTQYF	TGTGCCACCAGCGGAAGACTAGCGGGAGGGCCCACAGATACGCAGTATTTT	TRBV15	TRBD2	TRBJ2-3	-
CASSLALGTSGRETQYF	TGTGCCAGCAGCTTAGCGCTAGGGACTAGCGGGAGGGAGACCCAGTACTTC	TRBV7-2	TRBD2	TRBJ2-5	once
CASSSPPGHIQPQHF	TGTGCCAGCAGTTCCCCTCCCGGACATATCCAGCCCCAGCATTTT	TRBV28	-	TRBJ1-5	few